This TCR beta chain was sequenced during a study of response to subunit inactivated influenza vaccine. Findings and limits, study-wide: It was suggested by the authors that few new T cells are recruited by each seasonal influenza vaccination.

Germline CDR1 reads MNHEY; CDR2 reads SMNVEV (reference sequence). V gave up 8 bases and J gave up 6 bases, with 13 bases separating them. This CDR3 comprises 13 residues. TCRdb processed the RT-PCR reads anew with MiXCR; each CDR3 protein has one entry. Of roughly 650,000 distinct CDR3 sequences in the sample, around 13% were seen once. A remark on this clonotype: Antigen unknown.

V is TRBV27 and J is TRBJ2-2; possibly TRBD2 for D (6 bases). This receptor was taken from a man aged 50 to 60 who received an inactivated influenza vaccine. Sequencing was performed on PBMCs from blood, taken around 15 days before vaccination. The CDR3 DNA reads as TGTGCCAGCCGGAGGGCAGGGCCCGGGGAGCTGTTTTTT. Its translation is CASRRAGPGELFF.